This TCR beta chain was captured in a study of CD8 T cells in ankylosing spondylitis. General study findings and limits: A motif of eight highly homologous TCR beta variants was seen as apparently characteristic of ankylosing spondylitis blood. Significant enrichment of disease-linked clones was reported in matched ankylosing spondylitis synovial fluid.

A word on this clonotype: Its specificity is unknown.

Using its own MiXCR run on the 5' RACE reads, TCRdb lists one record per CDR3 protein. The table lists 200,000 to 300,000 distinct CDR3 sequences, 10% to 13% of them singletons. After removal of 4 bases from V and 7 bases from J, the junction contained 9 bases not matched to a gene. The CDR3 is 13 amino acids. Per the germline V gene, CDR1 is GTSNPN and CDR2 is SVGIG (reference sequence). The J gene is TRBJ2-7, the V gene TRBV30; 8 nucleotides match TRBD1. The source of this sequence is a male donor with ankylosing spondylitis or in good health (not recorded which). The specimen sequenced was blood, either unsorted or a sorted T cell fraction (not recorded which). The CDR3 DNA sequence: TGTGCCTGGAAGCAGGACAGGGCCATGGAGCAGTACTTC. Its translation: CAWKQDRAMEQYF.